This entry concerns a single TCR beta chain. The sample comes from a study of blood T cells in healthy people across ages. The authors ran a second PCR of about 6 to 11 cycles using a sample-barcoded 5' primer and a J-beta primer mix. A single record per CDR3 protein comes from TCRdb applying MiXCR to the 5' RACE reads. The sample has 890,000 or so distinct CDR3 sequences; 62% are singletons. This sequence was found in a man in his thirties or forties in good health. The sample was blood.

This chain's CDR3 is CASSSYRDRGIYEQYF. Here the CDR3 DNA reads TGTGCCAGCAGTTCTTACCGGGACAGGGGTATCTACGAGCAGTACTTC. The chain employs TRBV28 and TRBJ2-7; 10 bases fit TRBD1. The CDR3 has 16 amino acids. After removal of 4 bases from V and 3 bases from J, the junction contained 9 bases not matched to a gene. CDR1 is MDHEN, CDR2 SYDVKM, per germline.